This T cell receptor (beta chain) stems from a study of CD8 T cells in Susac syndrome. Findings and limits, study-wide: Clonal expansion was not observed in the Susac syndrome CD4+ T cell repertoires.

All included Susac syndrome patients satisfied recently defined diagnostic criteria for definite or probable disease. Negative isolation yielded CD8+ and CD4+ T cells; FACS enriched TEMRA cells. The V segment lost 0 bases and the J segment 0 bases; nucleotides outside the gene matches: 3. Germline V CDR1 and CDR2: GTSNPN, SVGIG (reference sequence). This CDR3 region has 15 residues. Details on this clonotype: Its antigen is unknown.

RNA amounts of roughly 0.45 to 1 ug underwent reverse transcription with random hexamers. Amplification of TCR beta CDR3 was carried out by immunoSEQ multiplex PCR, which covered 54 Vbeta and 13 Jbeta segments. TCRdb itself ran the immunoSEQ multiplex PCR reads through MiXCR, one entry per CDR3 protein. Of some 200,000 distinct CDR3 sequences in the sample, almost 96% were seen once. Input material: CD4+ T cells from PBMCs. The sequence derives from a human donor with Susac syndrome. This rearrangement joins TRBV30 to TRBJ2-3; 7 bases align to TRBD2. The CDR3 nucleotides are TGTGCCTGGAGTGTACCAGCGGGAAGCACAGATACGCAGTATTTT. This codes for CAWSVPAGSTDTQYF.